The clone carrying this T cell receptor beta chain was picked up a small number of times. These data come from a study of radiotherapy plus CTLA-4 blockade in lung cancer. Clones were sequenced by immunoSEQ multiplex PCR, and TCRdb holds only the in-frame ones, with some missing. The sample carries around 80,000 clones, roughly four fifths recorded once. V was trimmed by 4 bases and J by 11 bases, leaving 16 bases between them. The CDR3 loop spans 13 amino acids. CDR1 and CDR2 (germline): SGDLS, YYNGEE. The source was peripheral blood, collected from a patient treated with radiotherapy plus ipilimumab. The TCR originated in a human donor with non-small cell lung cancer who had stable disease on radiotherapy plus ipilimumab. This chain joins TRBV9 and TRBJ2-1; D is unresolved. The CDR3 DNA follows: TGTGCCAGCAGCCCCCGACTGGCGCCCCAGCAGTTCTTC. Amino acid sequence: CASSPRLAPQQFF. Full variable domain (rest looked up from reference TRBV9 and TRBJ2-1): DSGVTQTPKHLITATGQRVTLRCSPRSGDLSVYWYQQSLDQGLQFLIQYYNGEERAKGNILERFSAQQFPDLHSELNLSSLELGDSALYFCASSPRLAPQQFFGPGTRLTVL.